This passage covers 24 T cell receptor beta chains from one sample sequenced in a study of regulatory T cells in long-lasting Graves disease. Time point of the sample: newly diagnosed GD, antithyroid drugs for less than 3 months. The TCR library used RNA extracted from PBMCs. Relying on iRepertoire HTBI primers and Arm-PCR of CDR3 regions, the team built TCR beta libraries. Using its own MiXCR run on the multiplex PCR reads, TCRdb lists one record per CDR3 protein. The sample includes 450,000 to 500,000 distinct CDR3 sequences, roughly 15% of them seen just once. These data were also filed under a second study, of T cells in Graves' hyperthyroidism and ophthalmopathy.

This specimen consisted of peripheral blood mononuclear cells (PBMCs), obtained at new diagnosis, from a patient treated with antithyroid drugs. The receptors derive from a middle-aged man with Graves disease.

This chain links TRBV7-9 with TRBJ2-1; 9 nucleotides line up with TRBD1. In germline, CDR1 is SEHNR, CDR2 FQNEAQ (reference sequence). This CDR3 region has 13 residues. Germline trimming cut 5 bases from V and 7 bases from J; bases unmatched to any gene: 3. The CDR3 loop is CASSPGQGNEQFF. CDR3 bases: TGTGCCAGCAGCCCAGGACAGGGGAATGAGCAGTTCTTC.

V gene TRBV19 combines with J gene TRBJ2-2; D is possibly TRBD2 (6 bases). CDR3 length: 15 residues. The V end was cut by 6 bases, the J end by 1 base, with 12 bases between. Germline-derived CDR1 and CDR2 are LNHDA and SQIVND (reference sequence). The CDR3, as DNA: TGTGCCAGTAGCTCCGGGACTTTGAACACCGGGGAGCTGTTTTTT. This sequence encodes CASSSGTLNTGELFF.

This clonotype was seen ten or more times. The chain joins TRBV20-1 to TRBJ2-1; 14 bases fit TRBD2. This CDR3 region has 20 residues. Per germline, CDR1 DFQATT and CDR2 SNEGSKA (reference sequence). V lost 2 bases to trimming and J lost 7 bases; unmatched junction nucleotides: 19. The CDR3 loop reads CSARPTGTSGSAKLGNEQFF. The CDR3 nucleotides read TGCAGTGCTAGACCGACGGGGACTAGCGGGAGTGCTAAACTTGGGAATGAGCAGTTCTTC.

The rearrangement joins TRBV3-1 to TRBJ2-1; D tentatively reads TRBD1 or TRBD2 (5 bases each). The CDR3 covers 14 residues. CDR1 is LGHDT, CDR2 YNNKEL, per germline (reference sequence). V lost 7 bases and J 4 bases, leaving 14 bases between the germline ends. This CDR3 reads CASTLGAAYNEQFF. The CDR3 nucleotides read TGTGCCAGCACCCTCGGGGCGGCGTACAATGAGCAGTTCTTC.

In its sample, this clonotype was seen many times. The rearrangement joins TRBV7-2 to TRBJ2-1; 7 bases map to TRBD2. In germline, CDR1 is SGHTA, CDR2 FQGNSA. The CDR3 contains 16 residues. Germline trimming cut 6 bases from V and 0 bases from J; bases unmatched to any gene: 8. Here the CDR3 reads CASSSPRGSSYNEQFF. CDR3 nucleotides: TGTGCCAGCAGTTCCCCTCGCGGGAGCTCCTACAATGAGCAGTTCTTC.

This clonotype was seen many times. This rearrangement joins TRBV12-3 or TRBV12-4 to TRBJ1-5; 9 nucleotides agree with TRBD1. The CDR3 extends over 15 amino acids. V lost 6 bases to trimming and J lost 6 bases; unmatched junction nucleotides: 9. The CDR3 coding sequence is TGTGCCAGCAGACCTGACAGGGGGATCGGTCAGCCCCAGCATTTT. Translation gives CASRPDRGIGQPQHF.

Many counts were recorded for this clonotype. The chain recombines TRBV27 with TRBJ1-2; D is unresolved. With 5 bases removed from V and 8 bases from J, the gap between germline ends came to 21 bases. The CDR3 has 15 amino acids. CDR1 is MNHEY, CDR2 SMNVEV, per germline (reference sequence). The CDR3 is CASSPRPGLSNGYTF. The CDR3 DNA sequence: TGTGCCAGCAGTCCACGACCAGGTTTAAGTAACGGCTACACCTTC.

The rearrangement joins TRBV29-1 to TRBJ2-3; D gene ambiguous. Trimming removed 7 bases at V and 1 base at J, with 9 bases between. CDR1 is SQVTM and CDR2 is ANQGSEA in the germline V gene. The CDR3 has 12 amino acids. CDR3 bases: TGCAGCGCGGACCCGGGCACAGATACGCAGTATTTT. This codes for CSADPGTDTQYF.

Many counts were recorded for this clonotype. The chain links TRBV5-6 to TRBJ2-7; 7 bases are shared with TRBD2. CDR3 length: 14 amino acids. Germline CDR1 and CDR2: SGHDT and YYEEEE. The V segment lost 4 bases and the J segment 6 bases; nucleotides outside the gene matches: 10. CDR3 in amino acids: CASSPRTGGSEQYF. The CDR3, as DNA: TGTGCCAGCAGCCCGAGAACGGGGGGATCCGAGCAGTACTTC.

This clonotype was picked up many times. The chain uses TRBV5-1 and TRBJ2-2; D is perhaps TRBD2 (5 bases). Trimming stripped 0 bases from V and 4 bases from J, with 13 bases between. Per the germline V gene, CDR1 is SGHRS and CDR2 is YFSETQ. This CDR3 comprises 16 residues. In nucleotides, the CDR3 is TGCGCCAGCAGCTTGGCCGTAGGAGCGGCCACCGGGGAGCTGTTTTTT. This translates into CASSLAVGAATGELFF.

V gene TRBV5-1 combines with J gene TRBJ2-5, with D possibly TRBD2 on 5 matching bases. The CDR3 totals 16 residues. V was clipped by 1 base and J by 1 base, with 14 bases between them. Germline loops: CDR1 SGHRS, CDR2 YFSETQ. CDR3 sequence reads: CASSLSRGSIQETQYF. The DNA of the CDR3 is TGCGCCAGCAGCTTGTCTCGCGGGTCTATCCAAGAGACCCAGTACTTC.

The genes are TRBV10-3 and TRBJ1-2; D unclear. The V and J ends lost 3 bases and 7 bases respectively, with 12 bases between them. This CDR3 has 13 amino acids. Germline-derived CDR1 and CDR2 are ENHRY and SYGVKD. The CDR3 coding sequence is TGTGCCATCAGTGAAGATACTTTTTTTGGCTACACCTTC. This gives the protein CAISEDTFFGYTF.

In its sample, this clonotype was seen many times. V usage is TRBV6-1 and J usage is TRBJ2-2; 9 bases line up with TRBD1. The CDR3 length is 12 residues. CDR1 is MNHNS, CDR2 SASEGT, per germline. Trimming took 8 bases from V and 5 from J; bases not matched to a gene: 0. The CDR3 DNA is TGTGCCAGCGGGACAGGGACCGGGGAGCTGTTTTTT. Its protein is CASGTGTGELFF.

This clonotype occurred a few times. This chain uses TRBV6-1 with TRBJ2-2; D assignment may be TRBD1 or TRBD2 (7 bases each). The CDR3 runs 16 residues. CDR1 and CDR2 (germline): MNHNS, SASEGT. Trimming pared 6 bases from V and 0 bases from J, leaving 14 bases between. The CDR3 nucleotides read TGTGCCAGCAGACAAGCGGGACAGTCGAACACCGGGGAGCTGTTTTTT. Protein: CASRQAGQSNTGELFF.

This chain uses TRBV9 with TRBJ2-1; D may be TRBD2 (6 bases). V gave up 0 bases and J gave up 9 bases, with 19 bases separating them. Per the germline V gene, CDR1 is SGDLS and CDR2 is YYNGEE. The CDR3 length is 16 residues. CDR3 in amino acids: CASSVDLISSGGEQFF. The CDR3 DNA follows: TGTGCCAGCAGCGTAGACCTGATAAGCTCCGGGGGTGAGCAGTTCTTC.

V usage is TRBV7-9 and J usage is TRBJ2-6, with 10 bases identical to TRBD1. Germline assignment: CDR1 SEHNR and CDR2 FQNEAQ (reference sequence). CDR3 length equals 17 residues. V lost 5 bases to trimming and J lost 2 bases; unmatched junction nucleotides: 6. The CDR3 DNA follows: TGTGCCAGCAGCGAGCGACAGGGGGCGCCTGGGGCCAACGTCCTGACTTTC. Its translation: CASSERQGAPGANVLTF.

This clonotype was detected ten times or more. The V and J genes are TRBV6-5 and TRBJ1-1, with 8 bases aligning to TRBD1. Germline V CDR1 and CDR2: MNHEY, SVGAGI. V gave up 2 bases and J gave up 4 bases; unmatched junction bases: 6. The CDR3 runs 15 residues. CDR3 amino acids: CASSYMGQAVTEAFF. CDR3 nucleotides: TGTGCCAGCAGTTACATGGGACAGGCGGTCACTGAAGCTTTCTTT.

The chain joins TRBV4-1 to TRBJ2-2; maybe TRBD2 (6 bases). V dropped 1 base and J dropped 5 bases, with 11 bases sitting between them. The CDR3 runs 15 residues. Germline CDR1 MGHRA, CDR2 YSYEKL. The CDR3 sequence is CASSQVIGGTGELFF. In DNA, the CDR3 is TGCGCCAGCAGCCAAGTAATCGGGGGAACCGGGGAGCTGTTTTTT.

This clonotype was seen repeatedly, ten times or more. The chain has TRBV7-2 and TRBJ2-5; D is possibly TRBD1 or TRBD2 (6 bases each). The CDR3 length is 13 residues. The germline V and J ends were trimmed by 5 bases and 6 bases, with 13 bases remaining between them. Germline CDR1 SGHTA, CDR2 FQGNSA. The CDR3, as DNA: TGTGCCAGCAGCGCCGGGGGCCTGCAGACCCAGTACTTC. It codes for CASSAGGLQTQYF. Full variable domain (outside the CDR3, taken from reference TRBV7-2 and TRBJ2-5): GAGVSQSPSNKVTEKGKDVELRCDPISGHTALYWYRQSLGQGLEFLIYFQGNSAPDKSGLPSDRFSAERTGGSVSTLTIQRTQQEDSAVYLCASSAGGLQTQYFGPGTRLLVL.

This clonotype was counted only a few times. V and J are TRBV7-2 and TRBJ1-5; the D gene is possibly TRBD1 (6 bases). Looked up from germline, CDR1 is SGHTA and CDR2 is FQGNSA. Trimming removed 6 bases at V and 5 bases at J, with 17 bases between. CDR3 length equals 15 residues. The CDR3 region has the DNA TGTGCCAGCAGACTTACAGGGACCCAGGATCAGCCCCAGCATTTT. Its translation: CASRLTGTQDQPQHF.

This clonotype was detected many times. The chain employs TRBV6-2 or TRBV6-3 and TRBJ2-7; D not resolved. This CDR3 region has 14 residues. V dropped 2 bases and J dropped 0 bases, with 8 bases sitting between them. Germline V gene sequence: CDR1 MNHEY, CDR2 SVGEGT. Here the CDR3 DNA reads TGTGCCAGCAGTTACGGTGTCAACTCCTACGAGCAGTACTTC. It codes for CASSYGVNSYEQYF.

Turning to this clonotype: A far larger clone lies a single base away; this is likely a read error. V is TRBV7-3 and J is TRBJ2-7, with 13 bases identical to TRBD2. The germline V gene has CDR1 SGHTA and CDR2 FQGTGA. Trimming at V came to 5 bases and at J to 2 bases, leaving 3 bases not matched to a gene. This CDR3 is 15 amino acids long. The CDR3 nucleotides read TGTGCCAGCAGCCGGACTAGCGGGAGCCCCTACGAGCAGTACTTC. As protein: CASSRTSGSPYEQYF.

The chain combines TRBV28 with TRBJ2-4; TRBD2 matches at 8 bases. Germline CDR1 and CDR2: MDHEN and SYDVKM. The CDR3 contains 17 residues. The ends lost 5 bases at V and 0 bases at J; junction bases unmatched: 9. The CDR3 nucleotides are TGTGCCAGCAGTCCGACGGGGGGGGGGAGAGCCAAAAACATTCAGTACTTC. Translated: CASSPTGGGRAKNIQYF.

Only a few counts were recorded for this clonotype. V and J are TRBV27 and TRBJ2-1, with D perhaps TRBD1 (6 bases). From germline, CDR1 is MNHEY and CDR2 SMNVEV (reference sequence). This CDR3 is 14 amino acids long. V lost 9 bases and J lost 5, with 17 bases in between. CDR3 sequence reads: CASNRAETDNEQFF. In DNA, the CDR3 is TGTGCCAGTAACAGGGCAGAAACGGACAATGAGCAGTTCTTC.